The entry below describes one T cell receptor (beta chain). TCRdb's table, derived via immunoSEQ multiplex PCR, lists solely in-frame clones and lacks some. The sample has approximately 340,000 clones, roughly 86% seen once; the top ten hold just over 9.5%. The data are from a study of blood T cell repertoires in COVID-19. CDR1 and CDR2 from the germline V gene are SEHNR and FQNEAQ (reference sequence). The V end was cut by 3 bases, the J end by 0 bases, with 18 bases between. The CDR3 consists of 17 residues. The material sequenced was peripheral blood. This sequence originates from a young man with COVID-19, enrolled during active disease. The gene calls are TRBV7-9 and TRBJ2-7, with a tentative D call TRBD1 (6 bases). The CDR3 loop reads CASSFTKSQGTSYEQYF. The CDR3 DNA reads TGTGCCAGCAGCTTCACGAAGAGTCAGGGGACCTCCTACGAGCAGTACTTC.